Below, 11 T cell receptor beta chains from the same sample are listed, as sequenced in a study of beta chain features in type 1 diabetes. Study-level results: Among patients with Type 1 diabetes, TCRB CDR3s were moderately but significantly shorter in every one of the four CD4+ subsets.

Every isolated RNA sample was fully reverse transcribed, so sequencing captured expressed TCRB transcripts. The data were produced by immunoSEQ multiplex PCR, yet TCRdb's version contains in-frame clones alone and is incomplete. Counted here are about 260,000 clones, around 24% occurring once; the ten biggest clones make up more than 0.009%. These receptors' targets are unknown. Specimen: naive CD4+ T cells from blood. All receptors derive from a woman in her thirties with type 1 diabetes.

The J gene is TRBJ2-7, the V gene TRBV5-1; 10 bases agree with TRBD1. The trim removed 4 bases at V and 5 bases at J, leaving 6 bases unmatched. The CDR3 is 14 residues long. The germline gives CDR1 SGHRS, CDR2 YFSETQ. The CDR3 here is CASSPGTGVDEQYF. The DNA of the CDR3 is TGCGCCAGCAGCCCCGGGACAGGGGTCGACGAGCAGTACTTC.

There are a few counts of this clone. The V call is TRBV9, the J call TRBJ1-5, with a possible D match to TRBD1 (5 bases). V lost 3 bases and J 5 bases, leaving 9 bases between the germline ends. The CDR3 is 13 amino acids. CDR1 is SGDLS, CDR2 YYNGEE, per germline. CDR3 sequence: CASSARVDQPQHF. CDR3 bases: TGTGCCAGCAGCGCCAGGGTGGATCAGCCCCAGCATTTT.

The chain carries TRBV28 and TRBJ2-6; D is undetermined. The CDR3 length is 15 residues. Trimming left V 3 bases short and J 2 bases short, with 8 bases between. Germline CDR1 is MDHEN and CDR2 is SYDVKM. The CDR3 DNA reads TGTGCCAGCAGTTTTGGAGTACCTGGGGCCAACGTCCTGACTTTC. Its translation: CASSFGVPGANVLTF.

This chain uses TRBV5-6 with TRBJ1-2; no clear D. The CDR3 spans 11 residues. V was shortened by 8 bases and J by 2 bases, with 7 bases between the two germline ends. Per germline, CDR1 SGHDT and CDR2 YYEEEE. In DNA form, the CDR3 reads TGTGCCAGTCGGAGGAACTATGGCTACACCTTC. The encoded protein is CASRRNYGYTF.

The CDR3 loop reads CASSLGQPNNEQFF. CDR3 in DNA: TGTGCCAGCTCACTAGGACAGCCCAACAATGAGCAGTTCTTC. J is TRBJ2-1 and V is TRBV18; TRBD1 is a possible D gene (6 bases). V shed 4 bases and J shed 5 bases, with 12 bases lying between them. CDR1 and CDR2 from the germline V gene are KGHSH and LQKENI. CDR3 size: 14 residues.

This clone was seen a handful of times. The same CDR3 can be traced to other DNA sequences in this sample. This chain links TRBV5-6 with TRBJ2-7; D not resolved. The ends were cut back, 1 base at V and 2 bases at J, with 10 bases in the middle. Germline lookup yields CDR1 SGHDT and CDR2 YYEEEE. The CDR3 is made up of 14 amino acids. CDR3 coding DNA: TGTGCCAGCAGCTTGTACGGGTCCCCCTACGAGCAGTACTTC. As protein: CASSLYGSPYEQYF. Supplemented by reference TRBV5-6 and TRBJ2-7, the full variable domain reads DAGVTQSPTHLIKTRGQQVTLRCSPKSGHDTVSWYQQALGQGPQFIFQYYEEEERQRGNFPDRFSGHQFPNYSSELNVNALLLGDSALYLCASSLYGSPYEQYFGPGTRLTVT.

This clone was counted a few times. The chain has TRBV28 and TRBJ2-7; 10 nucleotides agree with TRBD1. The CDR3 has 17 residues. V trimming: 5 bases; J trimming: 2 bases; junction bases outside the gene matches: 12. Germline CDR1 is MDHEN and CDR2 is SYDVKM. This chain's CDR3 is CASSPRRVGQGPYEQYF. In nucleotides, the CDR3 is TGTGCCAGCAGTCCAAGACGCGTGGGACAGGGGCCCTACGAGCAGTACTTC.

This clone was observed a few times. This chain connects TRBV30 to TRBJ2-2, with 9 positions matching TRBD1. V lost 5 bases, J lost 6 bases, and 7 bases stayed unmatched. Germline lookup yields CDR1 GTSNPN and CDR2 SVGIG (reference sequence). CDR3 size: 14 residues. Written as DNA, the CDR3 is TGTGCCTGGGGGACCGGGACAGGGTCCGGGGAGCTGTTTTTT. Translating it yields CAWGTGTGSGELFF.

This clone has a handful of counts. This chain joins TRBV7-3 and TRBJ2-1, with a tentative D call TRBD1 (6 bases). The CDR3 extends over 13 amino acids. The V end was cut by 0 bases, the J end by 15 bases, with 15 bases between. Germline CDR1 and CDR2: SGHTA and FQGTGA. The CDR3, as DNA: TGTGCCAGCAGCTTAACCCCCAACTCAGGGGTGTTCTTC. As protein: CASSLTPNSGVFF.

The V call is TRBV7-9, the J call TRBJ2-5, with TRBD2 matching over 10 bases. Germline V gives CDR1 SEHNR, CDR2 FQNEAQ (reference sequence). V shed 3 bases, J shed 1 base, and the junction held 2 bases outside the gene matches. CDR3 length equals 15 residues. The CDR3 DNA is TGTGCCAGCAGCTTGGGACTAGCGTTCCAAGAGACCCAGTACTTC. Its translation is CASSLGLAFQETQYF.

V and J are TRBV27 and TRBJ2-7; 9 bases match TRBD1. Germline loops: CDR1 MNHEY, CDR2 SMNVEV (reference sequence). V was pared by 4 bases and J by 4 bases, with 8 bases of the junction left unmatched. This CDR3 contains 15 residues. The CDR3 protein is CASSSRDRDHYEQYF. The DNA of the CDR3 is TGTGCCAGCAGTTCGCGGGACAGGGATCATTACGAGCAGTACTTC.